This T cell receptor (beta chain) emerged from a study of T-cell memory formation after mild COVID-19. This clonotype has more than one count but fewer than ten. J gave up 7 bases and V 4 bases, and 8 bases lay outside the gene matches. CDR1 KGHDR and CDR2 SFDVKD come from the germline V gene. The CDR3 contains 16 residues. TCRdb ran MiXCR on the 5' RACE reads and lists one entry per CDR3 protein. The sample holds fewer than 350,000 distinct CDR3 sequences, more than 13% seen once. The V and J genes are TRBV24-1 and TRBJ2-1; the match to TRBD2 covers 11 bases. The sequencing sample was made of PBMCs or a T cell subset sorted from them (not recorded which). This TCR derives from a man aged 18 to 35 who had mild COVID-19 (a few samples of this study predate the infection). Cell type and time point are not known. CDR3 sequence reads: CATSDSTSGVINEQFF. In DNA, the CDR3 is TGTGCCACCAGTGACTCGACTAGCGGGGTGATTAATGAGCAGTTCTTC.